Listed here are 32 T cell receptor beta chains from one sample, sequenced in a study of vaccination effects on CD4 cells after COVID-19. Researchers isolated CD4+ T cells once about 11 days of culture had elapsed. All study participants received two doses of BNT162b2 or mRNA-1273 vaccine. Sequenced by immunoSEQ multiplex PCR; TCRdb stores in-frame clones only, minus some. The sample yields 60,000 to 80,000 clones, about 74% seen once. The antigens of these receptors remain unknown. The material was CD4+ T cells from PBMCs cultured without peptide, obtained after COVID-19 vaccination. These receptors came from a human donor who received a COVID-19 vaccine.

The chain has TRBV2 and TRBJ2-5; 7 nucleotides match TRBD1. Looked up from germline, CDR1 is SNHLY and CDR2 is FYNNEI. The V gene end was trimmed by 4 bases and the J gene end by 5 bases; junction bases not matched to a gene: 16. CDR3 size: 17 residues. CDR3 residues: CASSVVGRGTERETQYF. The CDR3 DNA follows: TGTGCCAGCAGTGTGGTTGGCAGGGGGACCGAACGGGAGACCCAGTACTTC.

The CDR3 loop reads CASSERHLSNQPQHF. CDR3 DNA: TGTGCCAGCAGTGAACGGCACCTTAGCAATCAGCCCCAGCATTTT. The V gene is TRBV2, the J gene TRBJ1-5; D remains unclear. Per germline, CDR1 SNHLY and CDR2 FYNNEI. The CDR3 extends over 15 amino acids. V was trimmed by 2 bases and J by 0 bases, leaving 8 bases between them.

This chain's CDR3 is CASSAYYEKLFF. CDR3 nucleotide sequence: TGTGCCAGCTCAGCCTACTATGAAAAACTGTTTTTT. The chain carries TRBV18 and TRBJ1-4, with D uncertain. V lost 5 bases and J lost 6, with 7 bases in between. The CDR3 totals 12 residues. CDR1 and CDR2 (germline): KGHSH, LQKENI.

The chain combines TRBV5-5 with TRBJ2-7; D not resolved. Germline values: CDR1 SGHKS, CDR2 YYEKEE (reference sequence). Trimming removed 4 bases at V and 2 bases at J, with 13 bases between. The CDR3 loop spans 14 amino acids. The CDR3 nucleotides read TGTGCCAGCAGCCCGTTGCAGGCCGCCTACGAGCAGTACGTC. It codes for CASSPLQAAYEQYV.

The chain employs TRBV9 and TRBJ2-7; D might be TRBD1 (6 bases). Germline assignment: CDR1 SGDLS and CDR2 YYNGEE. The CDR3 has 16 amino acids. The V gene lost 0 bases and the J gene lost 2 bases, with 15 bases spanning the gap. CDR3 sequence (DNA): TGTGCCAGCAGCGTAGAAGGCAGGGGTCAACCCTACGAGCAGTACGTC. It specifies CASSVEGRGQPYEQYV.

J is TRBJ1-3 and V is TRBV7-2, with D unclear. CDR1 and CDR2 from the germline V gene are SGHTA and FQGNSA. CDR3 length: 14 residues. The V end was cut by 5 bases, the J end by 0 bases, with 8 bases between. The CDR3 reads CASSPEISGNTIYF. The CDR3 DNA reads as TGTGCCAGCAGCCCTGAGATCTCTGGAAACACCATATATTTT.

V and J are TRBV14 and TRBJ2-1; D unclear. V was shortened by 6 bases and J by 1 base, with 10 bases between the two germline ends. The CDR3 consists of 14 residues. Germline V CDR1 and CDR2: SGHDN, FVKESK. The CDR3 loop is CASSRIGSYNEQFF. In DNA form, the CDR3 reads TGTGCCAGCAGTAGGATTGGATCCTACAATGAGCAGTTCTTC.

This clone was seen only a few times. The chain links TRBV18 to TRBJ2-2; 8 bases fit TRBD2. The CDR3 has 15 residues. Trimming took 4 bases from V and 6 from J; bases not matched to a gene: 7. From germline, CDR1 is KGHSH and CDR2 LQKENI. The CDR3, as DNA: TGTGCCAGCTCACTGAGGGGACTAGTGCCCGGGGAGCTGTTTTTT. Its protein is CASSLRGLVPGELFF.

V usage is TRBV5-4 and J usage is TRBJ1-4; 8 positions agree with TRBD1. CDR3 length: 15 amino acids. Germline CDR1 reads SGHNT; CDR2 reads YYREEE (reference sequence). The trim removed 0 bases at V and 7 bases at J, leaving 5 bases unmatched. The chain's CDR3 is CASSLGQGAGEKLFF. CDR3 coding DNA: TGTGCCAGCAGCTTGGGGCAGGGGGCAGGTGAAAAACTGTTTTTT.

This chain links TRBV30 with TRBJ1-1, with D possibly being TRBD1 (5 bases). The ends were cut back, 5 bases at V and 10 bases at J, with 14 bases in the middle. Germline V CDR1 and CDR2: GTSNPN, SVGIG (reference sequence). This CDR3 comprises 11 residues. The CDR3 loop is CAWGTAYTAFF. The CDR3, as DNA: TGTGCCTGGGGGACGGCATATACAGCTTTCTTT.

As regards this clone: The sample carries other DNA sequences with the same CDR3. This chain links TRBV3-1 (or the pseudogene TRBV3-2) with TRBJ1-5, with D unresolved. Germline V gene lookup returns CDR1 LGHDT and CDR2 YNNKEL (reference sequence). The CDR3 has 12 amino acids. The V gene lost 1 base and the J gene lost 2 bases, with 0 bases spanning the gap. The CDR3 nucleotides are TGTGCCAGCAGCCAAGGCAATCAGCCCCAGCATTTT. It codes for CASSQGNQPQHF.

The genes are TRBV2 and TRBJ1-3; no definite D call. This CDR3 contains 14 residues. V was pared by 7 bases and J by 0 bases, with 10 bases between. Germline V gene lookup returns CDR1 SNHLY and CDR2 FYNNEI. The CDR3 DNA follows: TGTGCCAGCACGGTCTCCTTCTCTGGAAACACCATATATTTT. Its protein product is CASTVSFSGNTIYF.

This clone was counted a few times. This chain uses TRBV29-1 with TRBJ1-2; no reliable D call. The V end was cut by 7 bases, the J end by 3 bases, with 12 bases between. The germline CDR1 and CDR2 sequences are SQVTM and ANQGSEA. The CDR3 totals 12 residues. The CDR3 DNA reads as TGCAGCGCTATACAGCAGGACTATGGCTACACCTTC. As protein: CSAIQQDYGYTF. Variable domain in full (rest from reference TRBV29-1 and TRBJ1-2): SAVISQKPSRDICQRGTSLTIQCQVDSQVTMMFWYRQQPGQSLTLIATANQGSEATYESGFVIDKFPISRPNLTFSTLTVSNMSPEDSSIYLCSAIQQDYGYTFGSGTRLTVV.

This rearrangement joins TRBV5-4 to TRBJ1-1, with D perhaps TRBD1 (5 bases). Trimming stripped 4 bases from V and 2 bases from J, with 21 bases between. The CDR3 length is 17 residues. Germline CDR1 is SGHNT and CDR2 is YYREEE (reference sequence). The CDR3 sequence is CASSPRGTDPGNTEAFF. DNA of the CDR3: TGTGCCAGCAGCCCCAGAGGGACGGACCCTGGCAACACTGAAGCTTTCTTT.

CDR3 loop: CASSVPGRTEAFF. DNA for the CDR3: TGTGCCAGCAGTGTACCAGGGCGCACTGAAGCTTTCTTT. This chain links TRBV2 with TRBJ1-1, with a possible D match to TRBD1 (5 bases). The V and J ends lost 4 bases and 4 bases respectively, with 10 bases between them. Germline CDR1 is SNHLY and CDR2 is FYNNEI. This CDR3 is 13 amino acids long. The complete variable domain, with remaining parts taken from reference TRBV2 and TRBJ1-1, reads EPEVTQTPSHQVTQMGQEVILRCVPISNHLYFYWYRQILGQKVEFLVSFYNNEISEKSEIFDDQFSVERPDGSNFTLKIRSTKLEDSAMYFCASSVPGRTEAFFGQGTRLTVV.

In nucleotides, the CDR3 is TGTGCCAGCAGCCAAGTCCGAGGCGGGGGCCTCACAGATACGCAGTATTTT. This sequence encodes CASSQVRGGGLTDTQYF. The V gene is TRBV14, the J gene TRBJ2-3; perhaps TRBD2 as D (7 bases). Per germline, CDR1 SGHDN and CDR2 FVKESK. V was pared by 1 base and J by 2 bases, with 16 bases between. The CDR3 loop spans 17 amino acids.

The chain has TRBV10-1 and TRBJ2-6; 8 bases align to TRBD1. The CDR3 length is 18 residues. J was trimmed by 0 bases and V by 2 bases; bases with no gene match: 6. The germline CDR1 and CDR2 sequences are WNHNN and SYGVQD (reference sequence). For the CDR3, the DNA is TGCGCCAGCAGTGAGGGGACAGGCGACCCCTCTGGGGCCAACGTCCTGACTTTC. Its translation: CASSEGTGDPSGANVLTF.

The rearrangement uses TRBV6-2 or TRBV6-3 and TRBJ1-1; D ambiguous. V was cut by 1 base and J by 5 bases, with 11 bases left in between. Germline V lookup: CDR1 MNHEY, CDR2 SVGEGT. The CDR3 contains 14 residues. Here the CDR3 reads CASSYWRSKTEAFF. CDR3 nucleotide sequence: TGTGCCAGCAGTTACTGGCGATCGAAGACTGAAGCTTTCTTT.

The CDR3 region is CASSSRTGTGELFF. For the CDR3, the DNA is TGCGCCAGCAGCTCAAGGACAGGAACCGGGGAGCTGTTTTTT. V usage is TRBV5-1 and J usage is TRBJ2-2; TRBD1 agrees at 7 bases. Losses at the gene ends were 3 bases for V and 5 bases for J; bases not matched to a gene: 4. CDR1 and CDR2 from the germline V gene are SGHRS and YFSETQ. This CDR3 is 14 amino acids long.

V and J are TRBV28 and TRBJ1-4; no clear D gene. CDR1 is MDHEN and CDR2 is SYDVKM in the germline V gene. V shed 5 bases and J shed 7 bases, with 17 bases lying between them. The length of the CDR3 is 15 residues. The CDR3 DNA reads as TGTGCCAGCAGTAAGTCAGGAGGTAGGCGTGAAAAACTGTTTTTT. Translated, it gives CASSKSGGRREKLFF.

The rearrangement joins TRBV19 to TRBJ1-3; D is ambiguous. The germline V and J ends were trimmed by 0 bases and 0 bases, with 9 bases remaining between them. Germline assignment: CDR1 LNHDA and CDR2 SQIVND (reference sequence). The CDR3 covers 16 residues. The CDR3 is CASSIERRFSGNTIYF. In DNA form, the CDR3 reads TGTGCCAGTAGTATAGAAAGACGGTTCTCTGGAAACACCATATATTTT.

This clone was counted once. J is TRBJ1-1 and V is TRBV24-1, with D perhaps TRBD1 (5 bases). The CDR3 runs to 14 residues. V lost 5 bases and J lost 3, with 12 bases in between. CDR1 is KGHDR, CDR2 SFDVKD, per germline. This CDR3 is CATSAGGRYTEAFF. CDR3 DNA: TGTGCCACCAGTGCGGGGGGAAGGTACACTGAAGCTTTCTTT.

The V gene is TRBV24-1, the J gene TRBJ2-1; 10 bases are shared with TRBD2. The CDR3 has 17 residues. Per the germline V gene, CDR1 is KGHDR and CDR2 is SFDVKD. V lost 3 bases, J lost 4 bases, and 8 bases stayed unmatched. The DNA of the CDR3 is TGTGCCACCAGTGATGCGCTTCTAGCGGGAGAATACAATGAGCAGTTCTTC. Translation gives CATSDALLAGEYNEQFF.

The rearrangement uses TRBV7-2 and TRBJ2-5; 7 nucleotides agree with TRBD1. The V gene end was trimmed by 5 bases and the J gene end by 5 bases; junction bases not matched to a gene: 8. The CDR3 contains 14 residues. CDR1 and CDR2 (germline): SGHTA, FQGNSA. The chain's CDR3 is CASSPGQVRETQYF. The CDR3 coding sequence is TGTGCCAGCAGCCCCGGACAGGTACGGGAGACCCAGTACTTC. The whole variable domain, filled in from reference TRBV7-2 and TRBJ2-5, reads GAGVSQSPSNKVTEKGKDVELRCDPISGHTALYWYRQSLGQGLEFLIYFQGNSAPDKSGLPSDRFSAERTGGSVSTLTIQRTQQEDSAVYLCASSPGQVRETQYFGPGTRLLVL.

V and J are TRBV19 and TRBJ1-4; maybe TRBD1 (6 bases). The V end was cut by 4 bases, the J end by 7 bases, with 10 bases between. This CDR3 spans 13 amino acids. The V gene's germline CDR1 is LNHDA and CDR2 SQIVND (reference sequence). CDR3 coding DNA: TGTGCCAGTAGTACACAGGGACCTGAAAAACTGTTTTTT. Amino acid sequence: CASSTQGPEKLFF.

The rearrangement links TRBV18 to TRBJ1-4; D gene uncertain. Germline values: CDR1 KGHSH, CDR2 LQKENI. This CDR3 has 14 residues. V lost 2 bases to trimming and J lost 0 bases, with 4 bases between them. CDR3 sequence: CASSPSSTNEKLFF. The CDR3 region has the DNA TGTGCCAGCTCACCAAGTTCAACTAATGAAAAACTGTTTTTT.

The V call is TRBV28, the J call TRBJ1-5, with D hard to call. Trimming shortened V by 4 bases and J by 6 bases, and 13 bases separated the two germline ends. Per germline, CDR1 MDHEN and CDR2 SYDVKM. CDR3 length equals 14 residues. The CDR3 DNA follows: TGTGCCAGCAGTTCCTCGTTCGCCACTCAGCCCCAGCATTTT. The encoded protein is CASSSSFATQPQHF.

V is TRBV19 and J is TRBJ1-3; TRBD1 might be the D (5 bases). Germline V lookup: CDR1 LNHDA, CDR2 SQIVND (reference sequence). V lost 0 bases and J lost 3, with 15 bases in between. The CDR3 is made up of 17 amino acids. DNA of the CDR3: TGTGCCAGTAGTATAGATCGGAACAGGTTTTTTGGAAACACCATATATTTT. The encoded protein is CASSIDRNRFFGNTIYF.

V is TRBV30 and J is TRBJ2-5, with D perhaps TRBD1 (6 bases). Trimming stripped 5 bases from V and 2 bases from J, with 15 bases between. Per the germline V gene, CDR1 is GTSNPN and CDR2 is SVGIG (reference sequence). CDR3 length equals 14 residues. CDR3: CAWLLKGVQETQYF. CDR3 sequence (DNA): TGTGCCTGGCTTCTTAAGGGGGTACAAGAGACCCAGTACTTC. The full variable domain, rest sourced from reference TRBV30 and TRBJ2-5, is SQTIHQWPATLVQPVGSPLSLECTVEGTSNPNLYWYRQAAGRGLQLLFYSVGIGQISSEVPQNLSASRPQDRQFILSSKKLLLSDSGFYLCAWLLKGVQETQYFGPGTRLLVL.

The J gene is TRBJ1-6, the V gene TRBV7-2; D is unresolved. CDR3 length: 16 amino acids. V lost 5 bases and J lost 1, with 12 bases in between. The germline V gene encodes CDR1 SGHTA and CDR2 FQGNSA. This CDR3 reads CASSPPRDSYNSPLHF. As DNA, the CDR3 is TGTGCCAGCAGCCCCCCCCGCGATTCCTATAATTCACCCCTCCACTTT.

CDR3 in amino acids: CASSLNAGPDTQYF. The CDR3 nucleotides are TGTGCCAGCAGCCTGAACGCAGGGCCAGATACGCAGTATTTT. The chain links TRBV3-1 (or the pseudogene TRBV3-2) to TRBJ2-3; D may be TRBD1 (5 bases). V was cut by 4 bases and J by 4 bases, with 12 bases left in between. The germline V gene has CDR1 LGHDT and CDR2 YNNKEL (reference sequence). This CDR3 is 14 amino acids long.

This rearrangement joins TRBV7-2 to TRBJ2-1; D ambiguous. The germline gives CDR1 SGHTA, CDR2 FQGNSA. The CDR3 is 14 amino acids. V lost 1 base to trimming and J lost 4 bases, with 8 bases between them. The CDR3 DNA is TGTGCCAGCAGCTTAGGGTGGGGTTACAATGAGCAGTTCTTC. Protein sequence: CASSLGWGYNEQFF.